The 20 T cell receptor beta chains reported below all come from one sample, sequenced in a study of human T cells and chemical hapten exposure. Time point noted: patch test 3, about 24 weeks after DPC sensitization. Indicated treatment: therapeutic diphenylcyclopropenone sensitization with weekly scalp DPC. TCRdb reanalysed the RACE reads using MiXCR and keeps one entry per CDR3 protein. The profile shows approximately 71,000 distinct CDR3 sequences, 11% of them singletons. Sequencing used whole blood, obtained in connection with sensitization to the hapten diphenylcyclopropenone (DPC). The receptors were gathered from a woman aged 45 to 65 with alopecia areata. Some clones in this sample may be carry-over from other donors' samples.

This clonotype has at least ten counts. The chain couples TRBV6-1 to TRBJ1-2; D call uncertain. Trimming shortened V by 8 bases and J by 1 base, and 11 bases separated the two germline ends. Germline CDR1 MNHNS, CDR2 SASEGT. CDR3 size: 13 residues. The CDR3 region has the DNA TGTGCCAGCGGCCAGCGCGATAACTATGGCTACACCTTC. This translates into CASGQRDNYGYTF.

This clonotype was counted a few times. The V and J genes are TRBV5-4 and TRBJ1-1; D might be TRBD1 (6 bases). Germline CDR1 SGHNT, CDR2 YYREEE (reference sequence). The V and J ends lost 3 bases and 5 bases respectively, with 14 bases between them. The CDR3 sequence is 14 residues long. The CDR3 DNA reads as TGTGCCAGCAGCTCGCCGACAGGTTATACTGAAGCTTTCTTT. Amino acid sequence: CASSSPTGYTEAFF.

This rearrangement joins TRBV28 to TRBJ2-7; the D call may be TRBD1 or TRBD2 (5 bases each). The CDR3 covers 12 residues. Germline-derived CDR1 and CDR2 are MDHEN and SYDVKM. V lost 8 bases to trimming and J lost 12 bases, with 20 bases between them. The CDR3 loop reads CASAQSTGTMYF. Here the CDR3 DNA reads TGTGCCAGCGCACAGTCGACCGGGACCATGTACTTC. Combining the CDR3 with reference TRBV28 and TRBJ2-7 gives the whole variable domain DVKVTQSSRYLVKRTGEKVFLECVQDMDHENMFWYRQDPGLGLRLIYFSYDVKMKEKGDIPEGYSVSREKKERFSLILESASTNQTSMYLCASAQSTGTMYFGPGTRLTVT.

In its sample, this clonotype was seen many times. The gene calls are TRBV2 and TRBJ2-2; TRBD1 aligns across 10 bases. Unmatched junction bases numbered 5, after V lost 8 bases and J lost 5 bases. The germline gives CDR1 SNHLY, CDR2 FYNNEI. This CDR3 is 14 amino acids long. The CDR3 sequence is CASLGQGRTGELFF. The CDR3 bases are TGTGCCAGCCTGGGACAGGGGCGAACCGGGGAGCTGTTTTTT.

V and J are TRBV12-3 or TRBV12-4 and TRBJ2-5; a weak D match, TRBD1 (6 bases). Trimming removed 1 base from V and 7 bases from J, with 13 bases in between. The CDR3 is made up of 14 amino acids. CDR3 coding DNA: TGTGCCAGCAGTTTAGAGGGGGTGTCCTCGACCCAGTACTTC. Translated, it gives CASSLEGVSSTQYF.

This clonotype was counted many times. A read error may produce the germline difference seen at one junction end. The chain is built from TRBV12-3 or TRBV12-4 and TRBJ2-7, with 14 bases that match TRBD2. The CDR3 runs 14 residues. The CDR3 bases are TGTGCCAGCAGTCCCGGGACTAGCGGGAGCCTAAGAAACTTC. The encoded protein is CASSPGTSGSLRNF.

Many counts were recorded for this clonotype. The chain joins TRBV28 to TRBJ2-5; a possible D gene is TRBD1 (5 bases). V lost 4 bases and J lost 1, with 16 bases in between. Germline CDR1 is MDHEN and CDR2 is SYDVKM. The CDR3 has 16 amino acids. CDR3 protein: CASSSGAASPQETQYF. As DNA, the CDR3 is TGTGCCAGCAGTTCTGGGGCTGCATCTCCCCAAGAGACCCAGTACTTC.

This clonotype came up a few times. The chain joins TRBV28 to TRBJ2-7, with D possibly being TRBD2 (5 bases). Trimming removed 3 bases from V and 6 bases from J, with 21 bases in between. This CDR3 has 16 amino acids. The V gene's germline CDR1 is MDHEN and CDR2 SYDVKM. The CDR3 here is CASSFIGGSARGEQYF. The CDR3 bases are TGTGCCAGCAGTTTTATAGGAGGTTCCGCTCGGGGCGAGCAGTACTTC. The whole variable domain, filled in from reference TRBV28 and TRBJ2-7, reads DVKVTQSSRYLVKRTGEKVFLECVQDMDHENMFWYRQDPGLGLRLIYFSYDVKMKEKGDIPEGYSVSREKKERFSLILESASTNQTSMYLCASSFIGGSARGEQYFGPGTRLTVT.

This clonotype was detected ten times or more. This chain connects TRBV20-1 to TRBJ1-3; no reliable D call. The CDR3 is 15 residues long. Trimming removed 3 bases from V and 0 bases from J, with 12 bases in between. Germline-derived CDR1 and CDR2 are DFQATT and SNEGSKA (reference sequence). The CDR3 loop is CSARDGRSSGNTIYF. CDR3 nucleotides: TGCAGTGCTAGGGATGGAAGATCCTCTGGAAACACCATATATTTT.

This clonotype was recorded at least ten times. This chain links TRBV2 with TRBJ2-5, with D perhaps TRBD2 (6 bases). Germline V gene lookup returns CDR1 SNHLY and CDR2 FYNNEI. V was trimmed by 6 bases and J by 2 bases, leaving 13 bases between them. This CDR3 has 14 amino acids. CDR3 region: CASSPGLSQETQYF. In DNA, the CDR3 is TGTGCCAGCAGCCCGGGACTCTCGCAAGAGACCCAGTACTTC.

This clonotype was detected many times. This sequence joins TRBV20-1 and TRBJ2-1, with D perhaps assigned TRBD1 or TRBD2 (6 bases each). The CDR3 spans 16 residues. V dropped 5 bases and J dropped 0 bases, with 17 bases sitting between them. Germline CDR1 is DFQATT and CDR2 is SNEGSKA (reference sequence). As DNA, the CDR3 is TGCAGTGCTGGGGGCGGGGCAGGGATCTCCTACAATGAGCAGTTCTTC. Its translation is CSAGGGAGISYNEQFF.

This chain uses TRBV28 with TRBJ1-1, with D unclear. CDR1 and CDR2 (germline): MDHEN, SYDVKM. The CDR3 spans 13 residues. V was pared by 9 bases and J by 1 base, with 12 bases between. CDR3 sequence: CASLGRPNTEAFF. The DNA for the CDR3 is TGTGCCAGTCTAGGCAGACCGAACACTGAAGCTTTCTTT. Filled out from reference TRBV28 and TRBJ1-1, the complete variable domain reads DVKVTQSSRYLVKRTGEKVFLECVQDMDHENMFWYRQDPGLGLRLIYFSYDVKMKEKGDIPEGYSVSREKKERFSLILESASTNQTSMYLCASLGRPNTEAFFGQGTRLTVV.

The chain joins TRBV18 to TRBJ2-2, with a weak D call TRBD2 (5 bases). V shed 1 base and J shed 10 bases, with 10 bases lying between them. CDR3 length: 13 residues. Germline V gene sequence: CDR1 KGHSH, CDR2 LQKENI. CDR3 coding DNA: TGTGCCAGCTCACCACAACTAGAGGAGGAGCTGTTTTTT. Protein product: CASSPQLEEELFF. Using reference TRBV18 and TRBJ2-2 for the parts outside the CDR3, the full variable domain is NAGVMQNPRHLVRRRGQEARLRCSPMKGHSHVYWYRQLPEEGLKFMVYLQKENIIDESGMPKERFSAEFPKEGPSILRIQQVVRGDSAAYFCASSPQLEEELFFGEGSRLTVL.

In this sample, this clonotype turned up a few times. The CDR3 region is CASSDTGDYGYTF. CDR3 nucleotide sequence: TGTGCCAGCTCAGATACAGGGGACTATGGCTACACCTTC. This chain uses TRBV18 with TRBJ1-2, with 7 nucleotides matching TRBD1. This CDR3 is built from 13 residues. The ends lost 5 bases at V and 3 bases at J; junction bases unmatched: 3. Germline V gene lookup returns CDR1 KGHSH and CDR2 LQKENI. Full variable domain (remainder filled in from reference TRBV18 and TRBJ1-2): NAGVMQNPRHLVRRRGQEARLRCSPMKGHSHVYWYRQLPEEGLKFMVYLQKENIIDESGMPKERFSAEFPKEGPSILRIQQVVRGDSAAYFCASSDTGDYGYTFGSGTRLTVV.

This clonotype was detected ten times or more. This chain links TRBV18 with TRBJ1-1; no clear D gene. The CDR3 extends over 13 amino acids. Germline CDR1 and CDR2: KGHSH and LQKENI. V was shortened by 5 bases and J by 1 base, with 8 bases between the two germline ends. Here the CDR3 reads CASSGGENTEAFF. CDR3 DNA sequence: TGTGCCAGCTCAGGAGGAGAGAACACTGAAGCTTTCTTT.

The chain combines TRBV20-1 with TRBJ1-2, with 9 bases matching TRBD1. The length of the CDR3 is 14 residues. Germline-derived CDR1 and CDR2 are DFQATT and SNEGSKA (reference sequence). V shed 3 bases and J 2 bases; nucleotides not matched to a gene: 4. CDR3: CSARPGQGNYGYTF. The CDR3 nucleotides are TGCAGTGCTAGGCCGGGACAGGGAAACTATGGCTACACCTTC.

This clonotype was counted ten times or more. The chain has TRBV20-1 and TRBJ1-1; D gene ambiguous. The CDR3 is 12 residues long. Trimming removed 6 bases at V and 5 bases at J, with 13 bases between. Germline V lookup: CDR1 DFQATT, CDR2 SNEGSKA (reference sequence). The CDR3 here is CSAQPRGTEAFF. The CDR3, as DNA: TGCAGTGCCCAACCTCGGGGTACTGAAGCTTTCTTT.

The chain uses TRBV5-1 and TRBJ2-5, with 8 nucleotides matching TRBD2. Germline CDR1 is SGHRS and CDR2 is YFSETQ. This CDR3 has 15 amino acids. Trimming cost V 4 bases and J 3 bases; bases outside gene matches: 8. The CDR3 DNA is TGCGCCAGCAGCCTAATAGCGGGGAAGGAAGAGACCCAGTACTTC. Protein sequence: CASSLIAGKEETQYF.

The chain joins TRBV7-2 to TRBJ2-3; no firm D call. Germline V gene sequence: CDR1 SGHTA, CDR2 FQGNSA. V was shortened by 1 base and J by 0 bases, with 5 bases between the two germline ends. This CDR3 region has 14 residues. CDR3 amino acids: CASSLDRSTDTQYF. Written as DNA, the CDR3 is TGTGCCAGCAGCTTAGACCGAAGCACAGATACGCAGTATTTT. Variable domain in full (rest from reference TRBV7-2 and TRBJ2-3): GAGVSQSPSNKVTEKGKDVELRCDPISGHTALYWYRQSLGQGLEFLIYFQGNSAPDKSGLPSDRFSAERTGGSVSTLTIQRTQQEDSAVYLCASSLDRSTDTQYFGPGTRLTVL.

Worth noting for this clonotype: This may arise from a read error, as a much more abundant clone is one base away. J is TRBJ2-1 and V is TRBV11-2, with 11 bases matching TRBD2. Germline trimming cut 6 bases from V and 6 bases from J; bases unmatched to any gene: 10. The CDR3 totals 16 residues. The germline CDR1 and CDR2 sequences are SGHAT and FQNNGV. The CDR3 reads CASRRIGLAGGNEQFF. The DNA for the CDR3 is TGTGCCAGCAGACGTATCGGCCTAGCGGGGGGCAATGAGCAGTTCTTC.